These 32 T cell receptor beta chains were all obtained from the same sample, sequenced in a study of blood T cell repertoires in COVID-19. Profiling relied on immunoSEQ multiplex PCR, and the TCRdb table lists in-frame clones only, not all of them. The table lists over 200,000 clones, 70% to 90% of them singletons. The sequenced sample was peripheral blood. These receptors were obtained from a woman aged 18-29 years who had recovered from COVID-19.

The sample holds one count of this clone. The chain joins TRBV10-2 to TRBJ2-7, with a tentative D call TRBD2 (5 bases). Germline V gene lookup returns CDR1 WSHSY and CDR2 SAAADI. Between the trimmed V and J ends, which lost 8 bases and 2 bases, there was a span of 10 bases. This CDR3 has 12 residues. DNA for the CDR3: TGCGCCAGCCGGGGAAGCGCCTACGAGCAGTACTTC. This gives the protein CASRGSAYEQYF.

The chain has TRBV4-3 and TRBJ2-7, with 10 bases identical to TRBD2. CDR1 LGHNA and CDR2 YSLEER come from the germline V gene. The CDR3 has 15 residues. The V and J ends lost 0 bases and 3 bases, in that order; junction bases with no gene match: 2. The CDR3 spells CASSQDASGSYEQYF. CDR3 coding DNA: TGCGCCAGCAGCCAAGATGCTAGCGGGAGCTACGAGCAGTACTTC.

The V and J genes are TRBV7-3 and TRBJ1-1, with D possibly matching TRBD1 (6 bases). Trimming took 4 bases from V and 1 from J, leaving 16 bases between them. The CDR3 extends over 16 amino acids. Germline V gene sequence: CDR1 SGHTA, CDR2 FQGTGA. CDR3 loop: CASSYGGAARNTEAFF. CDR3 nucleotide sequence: TGTGCCAGCAGCTACGGGGGGGCTGCTCGGAACACTGAAGCTTTCTTT.

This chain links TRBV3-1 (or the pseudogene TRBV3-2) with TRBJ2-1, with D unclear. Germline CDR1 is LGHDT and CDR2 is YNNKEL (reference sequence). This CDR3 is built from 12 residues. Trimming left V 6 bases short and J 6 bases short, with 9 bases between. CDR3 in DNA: TGTGCCAGCAGGGCGGTGGGCAATGAGCAGTTCTTC. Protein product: CASRAVGNEQFF.

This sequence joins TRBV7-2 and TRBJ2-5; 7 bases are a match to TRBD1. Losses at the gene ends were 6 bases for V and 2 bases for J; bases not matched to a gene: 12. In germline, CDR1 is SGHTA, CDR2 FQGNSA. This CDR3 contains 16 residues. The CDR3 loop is CASRFTPRGWQETQYF. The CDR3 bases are TGTGCCAGCAGATTTACCCCCAGGGGGTGGCAAGAGACCCAGTACTTC.

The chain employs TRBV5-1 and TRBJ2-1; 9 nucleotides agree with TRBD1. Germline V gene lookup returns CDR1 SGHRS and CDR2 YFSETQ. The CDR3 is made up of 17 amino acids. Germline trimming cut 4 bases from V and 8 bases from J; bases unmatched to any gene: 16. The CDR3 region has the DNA TGCGCCAGCAGCGTGATCGTCACAGGGGGCGGTGGCGATGAGCAGTTCTTC. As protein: CASSVIVTGGGGDEQFF.

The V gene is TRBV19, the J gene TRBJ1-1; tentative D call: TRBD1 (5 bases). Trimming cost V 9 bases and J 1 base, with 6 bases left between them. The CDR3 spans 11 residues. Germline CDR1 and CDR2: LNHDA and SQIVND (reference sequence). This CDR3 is CASGQNTEAFF. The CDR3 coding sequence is TGTGCCAGCGGACAGAACACTGAAGCTTTCTTT.

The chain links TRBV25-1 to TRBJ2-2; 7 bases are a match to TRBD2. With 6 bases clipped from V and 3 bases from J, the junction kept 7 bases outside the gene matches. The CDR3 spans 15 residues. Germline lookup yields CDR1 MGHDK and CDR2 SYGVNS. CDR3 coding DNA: TGTGCCAGCAGCGAGTTCCGGGGGGACACCGGGGAGCTGTTTTTT. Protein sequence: CASSEFRGDTGELFF.

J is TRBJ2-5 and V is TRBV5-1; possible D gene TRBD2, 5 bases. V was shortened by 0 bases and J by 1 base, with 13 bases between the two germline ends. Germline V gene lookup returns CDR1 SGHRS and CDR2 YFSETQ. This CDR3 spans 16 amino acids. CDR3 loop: CASSLAGVAVQETQYF. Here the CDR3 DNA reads TGCGCCAGCAGCTTGGCCGGGGTAGCTGTCCAAGAGACCCAGTACTTC.

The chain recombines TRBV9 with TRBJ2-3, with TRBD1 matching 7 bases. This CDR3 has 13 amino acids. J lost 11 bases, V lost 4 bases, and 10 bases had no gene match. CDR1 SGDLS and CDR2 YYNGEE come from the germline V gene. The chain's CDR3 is CASSSPDRVGQYF. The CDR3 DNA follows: TGTGCCAGCAGCTCGCCCGACAGGGTGGGGCAGTATTTT. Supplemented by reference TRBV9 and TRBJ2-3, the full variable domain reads DSGVTQTPKHLITATGQRVTLRCSPRSGDLSVYWYQQSLDQGLQFLIQYYNGEERAKGNILERFSAQQFPDLHSELNLSSLELGDSALYFCASSSPDRVGQYFGPGTRLTVL.

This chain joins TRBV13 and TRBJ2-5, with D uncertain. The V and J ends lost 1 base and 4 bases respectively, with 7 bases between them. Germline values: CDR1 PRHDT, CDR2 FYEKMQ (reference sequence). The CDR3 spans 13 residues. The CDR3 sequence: CASSLDERETQYF. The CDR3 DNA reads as TGTGCCAGCAGCTTAGACGAGAGAGAGACCCAGTACTTC.

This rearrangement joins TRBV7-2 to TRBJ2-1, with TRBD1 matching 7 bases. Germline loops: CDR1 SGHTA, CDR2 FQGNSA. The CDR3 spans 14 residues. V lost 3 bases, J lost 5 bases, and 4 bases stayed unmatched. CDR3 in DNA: TGTGCCAGCAGCTTCCGGGACAGTCACAATGAGCAGTTCTTC. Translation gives CASSFRDSHNEQFF.

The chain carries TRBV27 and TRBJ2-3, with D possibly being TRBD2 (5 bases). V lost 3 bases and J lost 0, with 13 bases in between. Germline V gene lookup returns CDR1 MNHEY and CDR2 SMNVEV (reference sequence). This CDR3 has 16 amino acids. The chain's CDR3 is CASSLQPTGSTDTQYF. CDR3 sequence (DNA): TGTGCCAGCAGTTTGCAGCCAACGGGGAGCACAGATACGCAGTATTTT.

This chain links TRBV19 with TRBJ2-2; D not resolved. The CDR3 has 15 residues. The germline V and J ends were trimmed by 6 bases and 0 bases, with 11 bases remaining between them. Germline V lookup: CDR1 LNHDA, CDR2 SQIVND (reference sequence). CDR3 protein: CASSPRLANTGELFF. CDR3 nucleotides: TGTGCCAGTAGCCCTAGGTTGGCGAACACCGGGGAGCTGTTTTTT.

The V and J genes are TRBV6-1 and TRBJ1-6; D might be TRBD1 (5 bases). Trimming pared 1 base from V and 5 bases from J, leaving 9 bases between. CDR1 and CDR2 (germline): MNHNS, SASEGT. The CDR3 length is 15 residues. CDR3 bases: TGTGCCAGCAGTGAAGGACAGCTAGATAATTCACCCCTCCACTTT. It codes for CASSEGQLDNSPLHF.

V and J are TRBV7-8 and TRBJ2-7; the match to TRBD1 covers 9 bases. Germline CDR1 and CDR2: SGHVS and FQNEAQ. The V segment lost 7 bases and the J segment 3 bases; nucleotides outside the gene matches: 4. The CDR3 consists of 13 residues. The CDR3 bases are TGTGCCAGCACACCGGGACAGGGCTACGAGCAGTACTTC. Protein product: CASTPGQGYEQYF.

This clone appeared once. CDR3 in amino acids: CATSDLRQGRTGELFF. The CDR3 DNA follows: TGTGCCACCAGTGATTTACGGCAGGGAAGGACCGGGGAGCTGTTTTTT. The J gene is TRBJ2-2, the V gene TRBV24-1; tentatively, D is TRBD1 (5 bases). This CDR3 is built from 16 residues. Trimming removed 1 base from V and 5 bases from J, with 13 bases in between. The germline CDR1 and CDR2 sequences are KGHDR and SFDVKD.

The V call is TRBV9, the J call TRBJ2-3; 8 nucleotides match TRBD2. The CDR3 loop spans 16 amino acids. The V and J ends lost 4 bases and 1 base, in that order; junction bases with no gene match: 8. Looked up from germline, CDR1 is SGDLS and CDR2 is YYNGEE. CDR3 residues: CASSLRAGDRTDTQYF. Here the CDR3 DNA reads TGTGCCAGCAGCTTGAGAGCGGGAGACCGCACAGATACGCAGTATTTT.

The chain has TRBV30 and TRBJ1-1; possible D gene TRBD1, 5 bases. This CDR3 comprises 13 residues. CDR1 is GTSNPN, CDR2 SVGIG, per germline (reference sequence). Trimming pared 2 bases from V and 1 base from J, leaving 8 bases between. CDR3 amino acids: CAWSKGSNTEAFF. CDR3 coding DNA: TGTGCCTGGAGTAAGGGGTCGAACACTGAAGCTTTCTTT.

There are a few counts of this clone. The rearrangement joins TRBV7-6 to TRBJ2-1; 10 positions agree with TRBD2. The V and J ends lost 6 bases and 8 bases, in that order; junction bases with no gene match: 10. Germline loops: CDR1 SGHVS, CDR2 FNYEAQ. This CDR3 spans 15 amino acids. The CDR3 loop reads CASSLLTSGMYEQFF. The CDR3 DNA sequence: TGTGCCAGCAGTTTACTTACTAGCGGGATGTATGAGCAGTTCTTC.

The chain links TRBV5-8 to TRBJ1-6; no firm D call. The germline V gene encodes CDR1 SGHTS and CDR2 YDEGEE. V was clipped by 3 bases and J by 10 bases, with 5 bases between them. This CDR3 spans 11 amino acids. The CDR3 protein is CASSSVSPLHF. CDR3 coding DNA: TGTGCCAGCAGCTCAGTGTCACCCCTCCACTTT.

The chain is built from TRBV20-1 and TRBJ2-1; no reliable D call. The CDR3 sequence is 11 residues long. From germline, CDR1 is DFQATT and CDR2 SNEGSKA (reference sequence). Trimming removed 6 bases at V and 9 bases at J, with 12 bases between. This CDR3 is CSAHFAGEQFF. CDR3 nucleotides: TGCAGTGCCCACTTTGCCGGTGAGCAGTTCTTC.

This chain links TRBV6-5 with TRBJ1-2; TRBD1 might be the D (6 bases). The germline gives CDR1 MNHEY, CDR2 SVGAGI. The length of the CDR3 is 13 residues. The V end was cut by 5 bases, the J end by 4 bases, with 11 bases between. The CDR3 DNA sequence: TGTGCCAGCAGTCCCGGGACAATCTATGGCTACACCTTC. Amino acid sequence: CASSPGTIYGYTF.

The DNA for the CDR3 is TGTGCCAGTAGTATCGGCAGGGCTGAAGCTTTCTTT. Encoded protein: CASSIGRAEAFF. This chain connects TRBV19 to TRBJ1-1, with D possibly TRBD1 on 5 matching bases. V lost 3 bases and J lost 6, with 8 bases in between. Germline CDR1 LNHDA, CDR2 SQIVND (reference sequence). The CDR3 runs to 12 residues. The entire variable domain, with the rest obtained from reference TRBV19 and TRBJ1-1, is as follows: DGGITQSPKYLFRKEGQNVTLSCEQNLNHDAMYWYRQDPGQGLRLIYYSQIVNDFQKGDIAEGYSVSREKKESFPLTVTSAQKNPTAFYLCASSIGRAEAFFGQGTRLTVV.

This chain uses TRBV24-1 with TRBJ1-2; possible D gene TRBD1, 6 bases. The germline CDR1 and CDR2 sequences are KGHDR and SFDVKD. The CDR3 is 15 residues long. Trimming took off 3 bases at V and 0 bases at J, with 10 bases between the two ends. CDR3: CATSDGDRPNYGYTF. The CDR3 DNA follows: TGTGCCACCAGTGATGGTGACAGGCCTAACTATGGCTACACCTTC.

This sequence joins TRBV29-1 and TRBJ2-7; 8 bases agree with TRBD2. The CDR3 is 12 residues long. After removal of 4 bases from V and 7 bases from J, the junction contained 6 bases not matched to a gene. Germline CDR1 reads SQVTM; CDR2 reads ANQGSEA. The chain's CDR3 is CSVVGGRREQYF. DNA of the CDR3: TGCAGCGTTGTTGGCGGGAGGCGAGAGCAGTACTTC.

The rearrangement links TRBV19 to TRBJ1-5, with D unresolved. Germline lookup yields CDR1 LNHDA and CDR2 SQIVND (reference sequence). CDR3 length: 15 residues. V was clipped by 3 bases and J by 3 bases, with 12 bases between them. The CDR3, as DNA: TGTGCCAGTAGTATTAGAGAGGCCTTCAATCAGCCCCAGCATTTT. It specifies CASSIREAFNQPQHF.

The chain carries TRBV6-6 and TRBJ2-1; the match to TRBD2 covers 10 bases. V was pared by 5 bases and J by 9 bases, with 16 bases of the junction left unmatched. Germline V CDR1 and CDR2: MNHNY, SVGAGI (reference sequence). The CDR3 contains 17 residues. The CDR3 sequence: CASSPRSASGSPREQFF. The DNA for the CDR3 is TGTGCCAGCAGTCCGAGGTCGGCTAGCGGGAGTCCGCGTGAGCAGTTCTTC.

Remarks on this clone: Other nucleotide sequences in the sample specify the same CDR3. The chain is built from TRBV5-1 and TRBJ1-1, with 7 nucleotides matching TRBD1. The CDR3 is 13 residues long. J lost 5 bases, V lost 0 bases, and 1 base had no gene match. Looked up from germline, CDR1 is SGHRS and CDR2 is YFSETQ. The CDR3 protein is CASSLDRGTEAFF. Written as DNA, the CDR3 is TGCGCCAGCAGCTTGGACAGGGGAACTGAAGCTTTCTTT.

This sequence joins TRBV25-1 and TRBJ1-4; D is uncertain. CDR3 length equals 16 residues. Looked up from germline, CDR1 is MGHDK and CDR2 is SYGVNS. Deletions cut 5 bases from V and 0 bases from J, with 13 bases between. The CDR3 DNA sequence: TGTGCCAGCAGTCTATCGTCGGGTACAACTAATGAAAAACTGTTTTTT. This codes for CASSLSSGTTNEKLFF.

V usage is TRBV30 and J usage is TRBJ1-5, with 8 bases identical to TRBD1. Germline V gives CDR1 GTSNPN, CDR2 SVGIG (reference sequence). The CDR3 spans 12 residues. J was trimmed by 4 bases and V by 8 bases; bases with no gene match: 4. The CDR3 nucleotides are TGTGCCGTGAGACAGGGGAATCAGCCCCAGCATTTT. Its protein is CAVRQGNQPQHF. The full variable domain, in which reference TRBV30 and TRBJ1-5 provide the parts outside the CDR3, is SQTIHQWPATLVQPVGSPLSLECTVEGTSNPNLYWYRQAAGRGLQLLFYSVGIGQISSEVPQNLSASRPQDRQFILSSKKLLLSDSGFYLCAVRQGNQPQHFGDGTRLSIL.

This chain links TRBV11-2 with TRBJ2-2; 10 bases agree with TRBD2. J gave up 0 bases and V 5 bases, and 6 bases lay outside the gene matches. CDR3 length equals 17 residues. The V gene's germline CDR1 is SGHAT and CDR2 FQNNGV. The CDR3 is CASSGVGLAPNTGELFF. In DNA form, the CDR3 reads TGTGCCAGCAGCGGGGTGGGACTAGCGCCGAACACCGGGGAGCTGTTTTTT.